The T cell receptor beta chain described here comes from a study of metastatic and nonmetastatic thyroid tumors. Study details: For malignant and benign thyroid patients, tumor or nodule tissue and blood were the sources whose repertoires were compared.

From germline, CDR1 is LGHDT and CDR2 YNNKEL (reference sequence). The junction had 4 bases not matched to a gene; V was cut back by 0 bases and J by 5 bases. CDR3 length equals 15 residues. General observations from the study: The study reportedly found significantly higher TCR beta diversity in malignant thyroid tumors than benign nodules, in blood and tumor.

The table lists this clone with many counts. Its specificity is not known. In the original analysis: A papillary thyroid cancer distant-metastasis classifier was built from CDR3 differences across clinicopathological groups. TCRdb reprocessed the PCR reads using MiXCR. The authors' filters were not applied to this entry. The sample yields 25,000 to 35,000 clones, about a sixth seen once. Patients underwent thyroid surgery, and none had received any treatment before it. The clonotype originates from a female donor with papillary thyroid cancer or a benign thyroid nodule (not recorded which). Some clones in this sample may be carry-over from other donors' samples. The V call is TRBV3-1, the J call TRBJ1-5; 7 positions agree with TRBD1. The sample consisted of blood. CDR3 in amino acids: CASSQDARGDQPQHF. Written as DNA, the CDR3 is TGTGCCAGCAGCCAAGACGCCAGGGGGGATCAGCCCCAGCATTTT.